This T cell receptor (beta chain) is from a study of cytomegalovirus exposure and HLA in healthy donors. PCR involved 60 Vbeta and 13 Jbeta primers. Libraries were prepared by immunoSEQ multiplex PCR; TCRdb keeps only in-frame clonotypes and omits some of them. This sample has some 160,000 clones; approximately 80% occur once, and the top ten carry approximately 6.8%. The V gene's germline CDR1 is SEHNR and CDR2 FQNEAQ (reference sequence). The CDR3 runs 16 residues. For this clone: One end of the junction does not line up with germline, which may come from a read error.

What was sequenced was PBMCs. The TCR sequence derives from a male donor in good health and CMV-seropositive. V and J are TRBV7-9 and TRBJ1-5; 9 bases match TRBD1. The CDR3 is CSSSLGTGGSAQPQHF. The CDR3 DNA follows: TGTTCCAGCAGCTTAGGAACAGGGGGCTCGGCTCAGCCCCAGCATTTT.